This T cell receptor (beta chain) stems from a study of T cells after yellow fever vaccination. Germline assignment: CDR1 LGHDT and CDR2 YNNKEL (reference sequence). The trim removed 0 bases at V and 5 bases at J, leaving 12 bases unmatched. The CDR3 spans 18 residues. Points from the study as a whole: Contamination by abundant bulk-population clonotypes could be present in FACS-sorted repertoires.

A single record per CDR3 protein comes from TCRdb applying MiXCR to the 5' RACE reads. Seen here are more than 65,000 distinct CDR3 sequences, about an eighth observed once, and the top ten hold approximately 23%. This clonotype originated in a man aged 18 to 35 who received the YFV17D yellow fever vaccine. Sequences were derived from CD8+ T cells not binding an NS4B(214-222) dextramer, sorted from PBMCs, sampled more than 20 days after the first yellow fever vaccination. The chain uses TRBV3-1 and TRBJ2-5; TRBD1 aligns across 10 bases. Here the CDR3 reads CASSQDGDRGTKMETQYF. The CDR3 bases are TGTGCCAGCAGCCAAGATGGGGACAGGGGTACGAAGATGGAGACCCAGTACTTC.